This T cell receptor (beta chain) was found in a study of CD8+ T cells in alopecia areata. Treatment defined: oral pan-JAK inhibitor, 5-10 mg twice daily. It was cDNA, reverse transcribed from extracted RNA, that served as the sequencing template. The protocol was immunoSEQ multiplex PCR, while the TCRdb copy is restricted to in-frame clones and leaves out a portion. The sample consists of 180,000 or so clones, about half of them appearing once. Deletions cut 3 bases from V and 3 bases from J, with 19 bases between. Germline lookup yields CDR1 SGHDT and CDR2 YYEEEE. The CDR3 sequence is 16 residues long.

The sequencing here drew on CD8+ T cells sorted from blood, taken around week 54, from a patient treated with tofacitinib. The TCR sequence derives from a human donor with alopecia areata. The rearrangement uses TRBV5-6 and TRBJ2-7; no clear D gene. As DNA, the CDR3 is TGTGCCAGCAGCTCGACGACCCAGCTCTGGGGCTACGAGCAGTACTTC. Amino acids: CASSSTTQLWGYEQYF.